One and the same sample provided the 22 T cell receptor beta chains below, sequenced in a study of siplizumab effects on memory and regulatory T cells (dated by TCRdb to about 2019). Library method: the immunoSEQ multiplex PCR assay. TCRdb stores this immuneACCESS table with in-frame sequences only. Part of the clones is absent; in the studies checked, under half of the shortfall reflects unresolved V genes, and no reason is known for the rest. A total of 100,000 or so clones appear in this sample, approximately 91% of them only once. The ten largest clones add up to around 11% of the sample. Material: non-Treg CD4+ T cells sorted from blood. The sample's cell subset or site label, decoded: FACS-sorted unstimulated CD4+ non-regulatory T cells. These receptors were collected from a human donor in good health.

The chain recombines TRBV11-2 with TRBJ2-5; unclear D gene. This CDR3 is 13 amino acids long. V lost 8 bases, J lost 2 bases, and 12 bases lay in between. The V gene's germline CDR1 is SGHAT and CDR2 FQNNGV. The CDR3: CASSRRLQETQYF. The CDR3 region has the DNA TGTGCCAGCTCTCGACGGCTTCAAGAGACCCAGTACTTC.

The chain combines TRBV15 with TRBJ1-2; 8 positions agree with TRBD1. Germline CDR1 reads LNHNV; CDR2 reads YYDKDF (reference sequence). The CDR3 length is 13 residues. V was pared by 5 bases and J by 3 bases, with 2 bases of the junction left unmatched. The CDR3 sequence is CATSPDRDYGYTF. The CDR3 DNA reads TGTGCCACCAGCCCGGACAGGGACTATGGCTACACCTTC.

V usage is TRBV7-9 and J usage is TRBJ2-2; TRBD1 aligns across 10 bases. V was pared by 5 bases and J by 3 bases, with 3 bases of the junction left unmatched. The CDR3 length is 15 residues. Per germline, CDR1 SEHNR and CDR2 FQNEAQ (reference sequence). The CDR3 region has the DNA TGTGCCAGCAGCCCAGGACAGGGGGACACCGGGGAGCTGTTTTTT. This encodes CASSPGQGDTGELFF.

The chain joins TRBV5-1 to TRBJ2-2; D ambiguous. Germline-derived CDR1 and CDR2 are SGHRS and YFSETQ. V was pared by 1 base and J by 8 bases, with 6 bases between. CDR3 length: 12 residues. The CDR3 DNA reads TGCGCCAGCAGCTTGAAGGTTGGGGAGCTGTTTTTT. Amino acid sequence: CASSLKVGELFF.

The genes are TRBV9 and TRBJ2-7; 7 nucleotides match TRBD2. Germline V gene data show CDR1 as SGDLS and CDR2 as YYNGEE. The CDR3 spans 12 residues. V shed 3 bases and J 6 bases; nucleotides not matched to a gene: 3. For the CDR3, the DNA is TGTGCCAGCAGCGGGACGGGGGGCGAGCAGTACTTC. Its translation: CASSGTGGEQYF.

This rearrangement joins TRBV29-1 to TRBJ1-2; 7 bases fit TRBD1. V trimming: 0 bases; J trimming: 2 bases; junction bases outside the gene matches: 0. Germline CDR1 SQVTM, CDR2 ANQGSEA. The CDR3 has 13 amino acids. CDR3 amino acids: CSVEDRGNYGYTF. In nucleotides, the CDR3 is TGCAGCGTTGAAGACAGGGGGAACTATGGCTACACCTTC.

The CDR3 loop is CAWLNSVPTYGYTF. CDR3 DNA: TGTGCCTGGCTGAACTCTGTTCCTACCTATGGCTACACCTTC. The rearrangement links TRBV30 to TRBJ1-2; no clear D gene. The V end was cut by 5 bases, the J end by 4 bases, with 17 bases between. The CDR3 is 14 amino acids. CDR1 is GTSNPN and CDR2 is SVGIG in the germline V gene (reference sequence). Based on the CDR3 plus reference TRBV30 and TRBJ1-2, the full variable domain is SQTIHQWPATLVQPVGSPLSLECTVEGTSNPNLYWYRQAAGRGLQLLFYSVGIGQISSEVPQNLSASRPQDRQFILSSKKLLLSDSGFYLCAWLNSVPTYGYTFGSGTRLTVV.

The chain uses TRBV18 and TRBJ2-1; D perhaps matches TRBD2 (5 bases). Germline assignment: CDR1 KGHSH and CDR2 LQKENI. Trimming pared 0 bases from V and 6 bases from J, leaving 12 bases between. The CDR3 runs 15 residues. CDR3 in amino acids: CASSPPEGRVNEQFF. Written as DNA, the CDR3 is TGTGCCAGCTCACCACCAGAGGGCCGGGTCAATGAGCAGTTCTTC.

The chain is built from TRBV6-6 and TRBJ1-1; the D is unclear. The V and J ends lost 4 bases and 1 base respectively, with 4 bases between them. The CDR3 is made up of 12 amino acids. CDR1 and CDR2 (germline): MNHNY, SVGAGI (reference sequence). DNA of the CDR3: TGTGCCAGCAGTTTCCAGAACACTGAAGCTTTCTTT. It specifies CASSFQNTEAFF.

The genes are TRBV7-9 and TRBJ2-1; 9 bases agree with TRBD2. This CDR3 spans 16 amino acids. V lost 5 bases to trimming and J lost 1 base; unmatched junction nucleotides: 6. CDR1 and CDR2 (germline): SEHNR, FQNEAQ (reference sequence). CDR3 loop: CASSRLAGASYNEQFF. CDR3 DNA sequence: TGTGCCAGCAGCCGCTTAGCGGGAGCATCCTACAATGAGCAGTTCTTC. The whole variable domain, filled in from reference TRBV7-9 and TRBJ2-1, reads DTGVSQNPRHKITKRGQNVTFRCDPISEHNRLYWYRQTLGQGPEFLTYFQNEAQLEKSRLLSDRFSAERPKGSFSTLEIQRTEQGDSAMYLCASSRLAGASYNEQFFGPGTRLTVL.

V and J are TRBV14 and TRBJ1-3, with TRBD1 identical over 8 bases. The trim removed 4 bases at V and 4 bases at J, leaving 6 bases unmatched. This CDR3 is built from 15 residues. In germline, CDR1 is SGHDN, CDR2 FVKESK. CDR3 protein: CASSPLTGAGNTIYF. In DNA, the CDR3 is TGTGCCAGCAGCCCCTTGACAGGGGCAGGAAACACCATATATTTT.

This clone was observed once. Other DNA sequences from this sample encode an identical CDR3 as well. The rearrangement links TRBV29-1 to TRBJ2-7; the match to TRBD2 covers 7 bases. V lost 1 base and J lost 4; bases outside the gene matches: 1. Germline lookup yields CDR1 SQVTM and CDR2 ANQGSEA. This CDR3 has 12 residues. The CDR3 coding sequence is TGCAGCGTTGAAGGAGCGGGATACGAGCAGTACTTC. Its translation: CSVEGAGYEQYF.

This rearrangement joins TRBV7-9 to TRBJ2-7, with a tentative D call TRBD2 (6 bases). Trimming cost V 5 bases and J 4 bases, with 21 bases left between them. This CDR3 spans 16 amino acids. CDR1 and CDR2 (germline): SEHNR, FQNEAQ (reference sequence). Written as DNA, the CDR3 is TGTGCCAGCAGCCCTCCAGAGGGGAACGGGAGATACGAGCAGTACTTC. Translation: CASSPPEGNGRYEQYF.

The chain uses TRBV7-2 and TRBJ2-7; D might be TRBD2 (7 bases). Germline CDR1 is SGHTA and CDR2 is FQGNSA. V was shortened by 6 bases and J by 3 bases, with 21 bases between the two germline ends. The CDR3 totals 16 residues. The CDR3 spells CASSLGGQAGIYEQYF. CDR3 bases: TGTGCCAGCAGTCTGGGGGGACAAGCGGGGATCTACGAGCAGTACTTC.

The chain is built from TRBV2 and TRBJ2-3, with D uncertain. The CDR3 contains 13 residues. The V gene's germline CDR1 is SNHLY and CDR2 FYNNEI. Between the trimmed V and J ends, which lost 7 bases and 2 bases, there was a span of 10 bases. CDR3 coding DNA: TGTGCCAGCATCTTTCTTTTCACAGATACGCAGTATTTT. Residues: CASIFLFTDTQYF.

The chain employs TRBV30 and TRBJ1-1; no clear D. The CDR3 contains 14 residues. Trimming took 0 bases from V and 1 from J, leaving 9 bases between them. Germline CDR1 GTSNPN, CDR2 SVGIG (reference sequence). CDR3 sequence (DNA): TGTGCCTGGAGTGTTGACAATCGGAACACTGAAGCTTTCTTT. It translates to CAWSVDNRNTEAFF.

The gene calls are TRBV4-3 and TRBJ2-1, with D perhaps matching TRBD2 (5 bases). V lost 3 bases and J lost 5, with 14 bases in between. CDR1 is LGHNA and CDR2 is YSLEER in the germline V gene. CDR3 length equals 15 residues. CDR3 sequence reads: CASSQLKTTNNEQFF. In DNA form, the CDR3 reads TGCGCCAGCAGCCAGTTAAAGACTACCAACAATGAGCAGTTCTTC.

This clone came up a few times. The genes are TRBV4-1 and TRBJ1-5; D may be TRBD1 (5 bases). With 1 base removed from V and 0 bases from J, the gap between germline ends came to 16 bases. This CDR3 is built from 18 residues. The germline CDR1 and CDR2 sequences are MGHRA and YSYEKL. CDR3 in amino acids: CASSQAMGGDFSNQPQHF. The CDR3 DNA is TGCGCCAGCAGCCAAGCGATGGGGGGGGATTTTAGCAATCAGCCCCAGCATTTT.

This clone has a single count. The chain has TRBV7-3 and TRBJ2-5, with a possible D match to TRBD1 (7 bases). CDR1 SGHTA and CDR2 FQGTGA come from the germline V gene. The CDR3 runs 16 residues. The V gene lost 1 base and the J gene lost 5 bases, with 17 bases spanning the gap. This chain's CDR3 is CASSLIRQGGVETQYF. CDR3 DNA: TGTGCCAGCAGCTTAATTCGGCAGGGGGGTGTTGAGACCCAGTACTTC.

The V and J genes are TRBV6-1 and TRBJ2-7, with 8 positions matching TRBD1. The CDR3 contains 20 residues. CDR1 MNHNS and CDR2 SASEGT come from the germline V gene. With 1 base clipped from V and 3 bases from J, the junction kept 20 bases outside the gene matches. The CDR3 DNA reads TGTGCCAGCAGTGAAGGGCGGCGAGACAGGGGTCCCCGGAAACTCTACGAGCAGTACTTC. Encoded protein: CASSEGRRDRGPRKLYEQYF.

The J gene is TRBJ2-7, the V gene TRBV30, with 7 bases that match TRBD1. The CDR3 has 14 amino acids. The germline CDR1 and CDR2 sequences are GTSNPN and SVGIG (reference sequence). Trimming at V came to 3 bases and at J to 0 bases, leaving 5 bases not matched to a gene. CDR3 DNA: TGTGCCTGGAGCGCGAGGGGGCTCTCCTACGAGCAGTACTTC. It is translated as CAWSARGLSYEQYF.

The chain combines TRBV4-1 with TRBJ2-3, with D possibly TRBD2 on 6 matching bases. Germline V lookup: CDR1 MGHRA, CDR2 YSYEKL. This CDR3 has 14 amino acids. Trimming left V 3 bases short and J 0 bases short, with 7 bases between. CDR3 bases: TGCGCCAGCAGCCAGGGGACTAGCACAGATACGCAGTATTTT. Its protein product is CASSQGTSTDTQYF.